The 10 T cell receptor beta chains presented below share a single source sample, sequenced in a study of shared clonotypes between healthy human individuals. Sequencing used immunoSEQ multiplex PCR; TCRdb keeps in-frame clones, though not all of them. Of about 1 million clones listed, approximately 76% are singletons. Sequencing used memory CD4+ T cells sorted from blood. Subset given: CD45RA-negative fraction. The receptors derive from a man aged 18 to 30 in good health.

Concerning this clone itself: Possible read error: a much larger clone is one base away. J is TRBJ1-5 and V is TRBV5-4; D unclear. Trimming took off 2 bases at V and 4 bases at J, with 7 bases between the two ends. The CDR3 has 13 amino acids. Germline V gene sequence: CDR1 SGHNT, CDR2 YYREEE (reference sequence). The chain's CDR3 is CASSFEGNQPQHF. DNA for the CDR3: TGTGCCAGCAGCTTTGAAGGGAATCAGCCCCAGCATTTT.

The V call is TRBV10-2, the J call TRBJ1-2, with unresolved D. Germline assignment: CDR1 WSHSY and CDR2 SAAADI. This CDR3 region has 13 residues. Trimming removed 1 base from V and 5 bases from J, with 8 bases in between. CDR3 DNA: TGCGCCAGCAGTGAGTGGACTCGTTATGGCTACACCTTC. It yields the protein CASSEWTRYGYTF.

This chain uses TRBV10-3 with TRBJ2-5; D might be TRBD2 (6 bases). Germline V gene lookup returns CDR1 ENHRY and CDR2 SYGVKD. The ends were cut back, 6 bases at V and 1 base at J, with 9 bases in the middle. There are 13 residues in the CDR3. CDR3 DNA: TGTGCCATCAGACGGGAGTCCCAAGAGACCCAGTACTTC. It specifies CAIRRESQETQYF.

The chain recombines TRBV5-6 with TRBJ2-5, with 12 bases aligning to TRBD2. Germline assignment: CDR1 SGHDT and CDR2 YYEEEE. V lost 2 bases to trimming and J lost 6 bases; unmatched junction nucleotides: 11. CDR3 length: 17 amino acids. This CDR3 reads CASSLWLAGGLVQTQYF. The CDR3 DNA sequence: TGTGCCAGCAGCTTATGGCTAGCGGGAGGGCTAGTTCAGACCCAGTACTTC.

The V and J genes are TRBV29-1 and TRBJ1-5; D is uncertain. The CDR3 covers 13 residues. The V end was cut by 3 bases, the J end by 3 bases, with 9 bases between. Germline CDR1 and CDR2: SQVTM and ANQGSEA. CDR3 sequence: CSVEESYNQPQHF. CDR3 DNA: TGCAGCGTTGAGGAGTCGTACAATCAGCCCCAGCATTTT.

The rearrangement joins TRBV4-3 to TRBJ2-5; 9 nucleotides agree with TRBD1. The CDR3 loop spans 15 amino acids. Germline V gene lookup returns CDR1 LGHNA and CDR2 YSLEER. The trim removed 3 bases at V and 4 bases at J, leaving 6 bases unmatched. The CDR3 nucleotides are TGCGCCAGCAGCCAGAGAACAGGGGGCGCAGAGACCCAGTACTTC. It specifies CASSQRTGGAETQYF.

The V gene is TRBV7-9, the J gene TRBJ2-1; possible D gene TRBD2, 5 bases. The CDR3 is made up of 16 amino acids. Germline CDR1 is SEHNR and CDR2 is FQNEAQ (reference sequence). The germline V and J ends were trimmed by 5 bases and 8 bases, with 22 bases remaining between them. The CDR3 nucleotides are TGTGCCAGCAGCCCTACTCTGGCACTAGTGTTGGATGAGCAGTTCTTC. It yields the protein CASSPTLALVLDEQFF.

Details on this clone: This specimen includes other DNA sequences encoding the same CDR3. CDR3 DNA: TGTGCCAGCAGTACCGGGACAGTGAACACTGAAGCTTTCTTT. Residues: CASSTGTVNTEAFF. This chain joins TRBV6-6 and TRBJ1-1; 7 bases agree with TRBD1. This CDR3 contains 14 residues. With 5 bases clipped from V and 0 bases from J, the junction kept 3 bases outside the gene matches. Germline V gene lookup returns CDR1 MNHNY and CDR2 SVGAGI (reference sequence).

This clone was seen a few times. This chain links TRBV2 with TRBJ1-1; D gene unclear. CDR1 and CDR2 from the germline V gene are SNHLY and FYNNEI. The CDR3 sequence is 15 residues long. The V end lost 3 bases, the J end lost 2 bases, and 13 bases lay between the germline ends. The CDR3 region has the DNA TGTGCCAGCAGTGAGCACGTGAGGACCAACACTGAAGCTTTCTTT. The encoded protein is CASSEHVRTNTEAFF. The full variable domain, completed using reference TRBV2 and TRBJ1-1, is EPEVTQTPSHQVTQMGQEVILRCVPISNHLYFYWYRQILGQKVEFLVSFYNNEISEKSEIFDDQFSVERPDGSNFTLKIRSTKLEDSAMYFCASSEHVRTNTEAFFGQGTRLTVV.

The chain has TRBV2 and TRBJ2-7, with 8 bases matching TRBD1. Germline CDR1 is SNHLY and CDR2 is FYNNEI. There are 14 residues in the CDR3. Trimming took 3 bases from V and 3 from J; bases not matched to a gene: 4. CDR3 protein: CASSEIQGGYEQYF. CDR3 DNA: TGTGCCAGCAGTGAGATACAGGGGGGCTACGAGCAGTACTTC. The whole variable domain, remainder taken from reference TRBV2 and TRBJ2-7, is EPEVTQTPSHQVTQMGQEVILRCVPISNHLYFYWYRQILGQKVEFLVSFYNNEISEKSEIFDDQFSVERPDGSNFTLKIRSTKLEDSAMYFCASSEIQGGYEQYFGPGTRLTVT.